The sequence of this T cell receptor beta chain was determined in a study of cytomegalovirus exposure and HLA in healthy donors. Overall study findings and caveats: Later work associated over 15,000 TCR beta sequences with HLA alleles at 0.05 false discovery rate. Both high specificity and high sensitivity reportedly marked the classifier's diagnosis of cytomegalovirus status. In a later analysis, across HLA loci, associated TCR counts were highest for DRB1, lowest for HLA-C.

Per germline, CDR1 SNHLY and CDR2 FYNNEI. The CDR3 extends over 15 amino acids. With 8 bases removed from V and 2 bases from J, the gap between germline ends came to 13 bases. Despite likely unrecorded immune exposures, the donors were nominally healthy at the time of sampling. Worth noting for this clone: Its antigen is still unknown.

With 60 Vbeta and 13 Jbeta primers, the PCR was carried out. Generated by immunoSEQ multiplex PCR, the TCRdb table keeps only in-frame clones and is missing some. The table records 150,000 to 200,000 clones, almost 80% of them present only once. Material for sequencing was PBMCs. This receptor was taken from a man under 40 in good health and CMV-seronegative. V gene TRBV2 combines with J gene TRBJ2-6; D is unresolved. The CDR3 sequence: CASHKSNPGANVLTF. The CDR3 region has the DNA TGTGCCAGCCATAAGAGTAACCCTGGGGCCAACGTCCTGACTTTC.